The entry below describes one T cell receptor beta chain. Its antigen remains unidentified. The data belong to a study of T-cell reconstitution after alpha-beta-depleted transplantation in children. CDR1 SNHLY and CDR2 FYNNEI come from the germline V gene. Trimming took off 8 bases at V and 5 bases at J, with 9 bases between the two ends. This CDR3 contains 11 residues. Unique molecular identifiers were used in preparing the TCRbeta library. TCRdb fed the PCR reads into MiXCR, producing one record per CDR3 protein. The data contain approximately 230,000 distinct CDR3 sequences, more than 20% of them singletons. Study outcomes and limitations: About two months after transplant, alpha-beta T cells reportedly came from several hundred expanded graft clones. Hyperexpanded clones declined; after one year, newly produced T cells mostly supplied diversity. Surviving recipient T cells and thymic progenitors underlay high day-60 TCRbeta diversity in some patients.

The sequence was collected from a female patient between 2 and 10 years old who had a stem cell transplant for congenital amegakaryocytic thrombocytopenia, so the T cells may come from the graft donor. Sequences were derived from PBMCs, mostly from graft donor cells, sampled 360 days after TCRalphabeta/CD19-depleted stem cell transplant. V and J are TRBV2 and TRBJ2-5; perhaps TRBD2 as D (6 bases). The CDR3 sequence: CASRLAETQYF. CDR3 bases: TGTGCCAGCCGTCTAGCGGAGACCCAGTACTTC.